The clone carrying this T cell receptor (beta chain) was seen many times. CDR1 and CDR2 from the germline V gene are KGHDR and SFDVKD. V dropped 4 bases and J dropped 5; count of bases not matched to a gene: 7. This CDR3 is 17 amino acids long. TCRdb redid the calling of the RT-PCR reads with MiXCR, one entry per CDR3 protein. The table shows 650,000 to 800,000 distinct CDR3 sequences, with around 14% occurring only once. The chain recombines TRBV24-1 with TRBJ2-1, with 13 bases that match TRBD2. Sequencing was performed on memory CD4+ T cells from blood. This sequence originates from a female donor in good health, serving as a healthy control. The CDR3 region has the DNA TGTGCCACCAGTGACCGCCCGACTAGCGGGGGGAACAATGAGCAGTTCTTC. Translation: CATSDRPTSGGNNEQFF.